One and the same sample provided the 20 T cell receptor beta chains below, sequenced in a study of blood T cell repertoires in COVID-19. Sequencing was performed with immunoSEQ multiplex PCR; in TCRdb, only in-frame clones are kept and a portion is missing. The data hold 50,000 to 75,000 clones, with approximately 84% observed a single time. The sample consisted of peripheral blood. The receptors here all came from a man older than 75 in a cohort sampled during active COVID-19.

The rearrangement joins TRBV5-1 to TRBJ2-5; 7 bases agree with TRBD2. CDR1 and CDR2 from the germline V gene are SGHRS and YFSETQ. With 0 bases clipped from V and 1 base from J, the junction kept 9 bases outside the gene matches. The CDR3 extends over 17 amino acids. The CDR3 spells CASSLAAWEGRQETQYF. DNA of the CDR3: TGCGCCAGCAGCTTGGCCGCGTGGGAGGGCCGCCAAGAGACCCAGTACTTC.

The gene calls are TRBV6-4 and TRBJ2-7, with 9 bases aligning to TRBD1. The trim removed 6 bases at V and 1 base at J, leaving 16 bases unmatched. The CDR3 totals 18 residues. The germline CDR1 and CDR2 sequences are MRHNA and SNTAGT. The CDR3 spells CASRVDRGGSANSYEQYF. In nucleotides, the CDR3 is TGTGCCAGCAGAGTAGACAGGGGGGGATCAGCCAATTCCTACGAGCAGTACTTC.

The chain couples TRBV10-3 to TRBJ2-2, with 13 bases fitting TRBD2. The V and J ends lost 7 bases and 0 bases, in that order; junction bases with no gene match: 5. The CDR3 spans 17 residues. The germline V gene has CDR1 ENHRY and CDR2 SYGVKD. The CDR3 sequence is CAITPGLAGTNTGELFF. The CDR3, as DNA: TGTGCCATCACCCCGGGACTAGCGGGGACGAACACCGGGGAGCTGTTTTTT.

This sequence joins TRBV11-1 and TRBJ2-3; D is perhaps TRBD1 (6 bases). This CDR3 comprises 16 residues. Germline lookup yields CDR1 SGHAT and CDR2 FQDESV (reference sequence). V lost 1 base to trimming and J lost 4 bases, with 15 bases between them. This CDR3 reads CASSLEGRGAADTQYF. The CDR3 DNA sequence: TGTGCCAGCAGCTTAGAAGGCAGGGGAGCAGCAGATACGCAGTATTTT.

The chain has TRBV19 and TRBJ1-2; D unresolved. CDR3 length: 13 residues. Trimming pared 7 bases from V and 0 bases from J, leaving 9 bases between. Per the germline V gene, CDR1 is LNHDA and CDR2 is SQIVND (reference sequence). The CDR3: CASKATANYGYTF. CDR3 bases: TGTGCCAGTAAGGCCACAGCTAACTATGGCTACACCTTC.

The chain employs TRBV10-3 and TRBJ2-5; D call uncertain. The CDR3 consists of 14 residues. The V gene lost 0 bases and the J gene lost 2 bases, with 7 bases spanning the gap. In germline, CDR1 is ENHRY, CDR2 SYGVKD. DNA of the CDR3: TGTGCCATCAGTGAGTCAGGCAGGCAAGAGACCCAGTACTTC. Encoded protein: CAISESGRQETQYF.

CDR3 in amino acids: CASSLKTGPYEQYF. For the CDR3, the DNA is TGTGCCAGTAGTCTTAAGACAGGCCCCTACGAGCAGTACTTC. The V and J genes are TRBV19 and TRBJ2-7; possibly TRBD1 for D (6 bases). V lost 5 bases and J 2 bases, leaving 13 bases between the germline ends. CDR1 LNHDA and CDR2 SQIVND come from the germline V gene (reference sequence). The CDR3 totals 14 residues.

The J gene is TRBJ1-5, the V gene TRBV6-5; 7 bases are shared with TRBD1. This CDR3 comprises 13 residues. Per the germline V gene, CDR1 is MNHEY and CDR2 is SVGAGI. Trimming took 8 bases from V and 8 from J; bases not matched to a gene: 9. The CDR3 nucleotides read TGTGCCAGCGGGACAGTTTGGGGGGAGCCCCAGCATTTT. Amino acids: CASGTVWGEPQHF.

This clone showed up just a few times. The V and J genes are TRBV7-9 and TRBJ1-5, with D tentatively TRBD1 (5 bases). V gave up 6 bases and J gave up 5 bases, with 8 bases separating them. Germline V gene lookup returns CDR1 SEHNR and CDR2 FQNEAQ (reference sequence). The CDR3 extends over 12 amino acids. CDR3 loop: CASSRDYQPQHF. CDR3 sequence (DNA): TGTGCCAGCAGTCGGGACTATCAGCCCCAGCATTTT.

The chain recombines TRBV7-6 with TRBJ2-1, with a possible D match to TRBD2 (6 bases). V lost 5 bases to trimming and J lost 3 bases, with 20 bases between them. The CDR3 consists of 17 residues. Germline V gives CDR1 SGHVS, CDR2 FNYEAQ. CDR3 region: CASSQTTATSSYNEQFF. For the CDR3, the DNA is TGTGCCAGCAGCCAAACCACTGCTACTAGCAGCTACAATGAGCAGTTCTTC. Complete variable domain (other parts from reference TRBV7-6 and TRBJ2-1): GAGVSQSPRYKVTKRGQDVALRCDPISGHVSLYWYRQALGQGPEFLTYFNYEAQQDKSGLPNDRFSAERPEGSISTLTIQRTEQRDSAMYRCASSQTTATSSYNEQFFGPGTRLTVL.

J is TRBJ2-7 and V is TRBV12-3 or TRBV12-4; no clear D gene. The V end lost 6 bases, the J end lost 0 bases, and 9 bases lay between the germline ends. This CDR3 has 13 amino acids. The CDR3 DNA reads as TGTGCCAGCAGGCATCTGAGCTCCTACGAGCAGTACTTC. It specifies CASRHLSSYEQYF.

The V call is TRBV11-3, the J call TRBJ2-1; D remains unclear. Germline CDR1 reads SGHNT; CDR2 reads YENEEA. The CDR3 is 13 residues long. Between the trimmed V and J ends, which lost 0 bases and 8 bases, there was a span of 8 bases. The CDR3 DNA sequence: TGTGCCAGCAGCTTAGATGAGAGTGATGAGCAGTTCTTC. Translating gives CASSLDESDEQFF.

The rearrangement joins TRBV7-9 to TRBJ2-5, with D possibly being TRBD1 (6 bases). The CDR3 has 14 amino acids. V was trimmed by 1 base and J by 0 bases, leaving 6 bases between them. Looked up from germline, CDR1 is SEHNR and CDR2 is FQNEAQ (reference sequence). The CDR3 here is CASSLGQDQETQYF. The CDR3 bases are TGTGCCAGCAGCTTAGGACAGGACCAAGAGACCCAGTACTTC.

The J gene is TRBJ1-5, the V gene TRBV27; D is uncertain. This CDR3 is built from 15 residues. The V gene's germline CDR1 is MNHEY and CDR2 SMNVEV (reference sequence). V lost 0 bases, J lost 8 bases, and 14 bases lay in between. CDR3 loop: CASSLSLGGLEPQHF. For the CDR3, the DNA is TGTGCCAGCAGTTTATCGCTGGGAGGTCTCGAGCCCCAGCATTTT.

The gene calls are TRBV5-4 and TRBJ2-1; D unclear. The V gene's germline CDR1 is SGHNT and CDR2 YYREEE (reference sequence). Trimming stripped 1 base from V and 0 bases from J, with 17 bases between. The length of the CDR3 is 18 residues. The CDR3 bases are TGTGCCAGCAGCTTGAGCGTGTTGGGTTTCGGCTCCTACAATGAGCAGTTCTTC. It encodes CASSLSVLGFGSYNEQFF.

The chain employs TRBV19 and TRBJ1-1; 11 nucleotides agree with TRBD1. Germline V gene data show CDR1 as LNHDA and CDR2 as SQIVND (reference sequence). This CDR3 spans 17 amino acids. The trim removed 3 bases at V and 3 bases at J, leaving 9 bases unmatched. CDR3 region: CASSMKGQGAVDTEAFF. The CDR3 coding sequence is TGTGCCAGTAGTATGAAAGGACAGGGGGCTGTCGACACTGAAGCTTTCTTT.

This chain uses TRBV4-1 with TRBJ1-3, with 8 nucleotides matching TRBD1. Germline assignment: CDR1 MGHRA and CDR2 YSYEKL. J lost 3 bases, V lost 5 bases, and 6 bases had no gene match. This CDR3 region has 15 residues. CDR3 nucleotide sequence: TGCGCCAGCAGCGACCGGACAGGGTTTGGAAACACCATATATTTT. This encodes CASSDRTGFGNTIYF.

The chain links TRBV24-1 to TRBJ2-3; the D gene is possibly TRBD2 (5 bases). The CDR3 loop spans 13 amino acids. With 3 bases removed from V and 5 bases from J, the gap between germline ends came to 8 bases. Germline V CDR1 and CDR2: KGHDR, SFDVKD. For the CDR3, the DNA is TGTGCCACCAGTGATGGCGGGTTAGATACGCAGTATTTT. Translation: CATSDGGLDTQYF.

This clone has just one count. This rearrangement joins TRBV5-1 to TRBJ1-5, with D possibly TRBD1 on 6 matching bases. There are 17 residues in the CDR3. Germline lookup yields CDR1 SGHRS and CDR2 YFSETQ. Trimming took off 10 bases at V and 1 base at J, with 24 bases between the two ends. The CDR3 reads CADSRTVTSPSNQPQHF. In DNA, the CDR3 is TGCGCCGACTCACGGACAGTCACCTCCCCGAGCAATCAGCCCCAGCATTTT.

The V and J genes are TRBV3-1 (or the pseudogene TRBV3-2) and TRBJ2-5, with 7 bases matching TRBD2. Germline-derived CDR1 and CDR2 are LGHDT and YNNKEL (reference sequence). The CDR3 sequence is 16 residues long. Trimming at V came to 3 bases and at J to 5 bases, leaving 12 bases not matched to a gene. Here the CDR3 DNA reads TGTGCCAGCAGCCAGGGATTGGGGGGGATAGGGGAGACCCAGTACTTC. Translation: CASSQGLGGIGETQYF.